The 27 T cell receptor beta chains given below trace back to one sample, sequenced in a study of response to subunit inactivated influenza vaccine. In TCRdb, the RT-PCR reads were re-called with MiXCR into one record per CDR3 protein. The sample lists approximately 730,000 distinct CDR3 sequences; approximately 15% were seen once. Specimen: PBMCs from blood, collected 14 to 15 days before vaccination. The receptor set was obtained from a man in his forties or fifties who received an inactivated influenza vaccine.

This clonotype was seen a handful of times. The V and J genes are TRBV29-1 and TRBJ2-7, with a tentative D call TRBD1 (5 bases). Germline V gives CDR1 SQVTM, CDR2 ANQGSEA. The length of the CDR3 is 12 residues. V lost 6 bases to trimming and J lost 7 bases, with 16 bases between them. DNA of the CDR3: TGCAGCGTCTGGATGCCAAGGGGTGAGCAGTACTTC. This encodes CSVWMPRGEQYF.

The chain employs TRBV29-1 and TRBJ2-3, with D hard to call. Trimming left V 2 bases short and J 2 bases short, with 8 bases between. Germline values: CDR1 SQVTM, CDR2 ANQGSEA. The CDR3 is 13 residues long. The CDR3 loop reads CSVEKLLTDTQYF. CDR3 nucleotide sequence: TGCAGCGTTGAAAAATTGCTCACAGATACGCAGTATTTT.

This clonotype was counted a few times. This chain uses TRBV14 with TRBJ2-3; perhaps TRBD2 as D (6 bases). Per germline, CDR1 SGHDN and CDR2 FVKESK. V dropped 2 bases and J dropped 2 bases, with 14 bases sitting between them. The CDR3 runs to 16 residues. The CDR3 nucleotides are TGTGCCAGCAGCCAATCGGAGGGTAGGACCACAGATACGCAGTATTTT. Residues: CASSQSEGRTTDTQYF. The variable domain in full, completed from reference TRBV14 and TRBJ2-3, reads EAGVTQFPSHSVIEKGQTVTLRCDPISGHDNLYWYRRVMGKEIKFLLHFVKESKQDESGMPNNRFLAERTGGTYSTLKVQPAELEDSGVYFCASSQSEGRTTDTQYFGPGTRLTVL.

This clonotype was recorded many times. This chain connects TRBV20-1 to TRBJ2-7; 8 bases are a match to TRBD2. The CDR3 loop spans 15 amino acids. CDR1 is DFQATT and CDR2 is SNEGSKA in the germline V gene (reference sequence). J gave up 2 bases and V 0 bases, and 6 bases lay outside the gene matches. CDR3 loop: CSARDQVAGTYEQYF. The CDR3 bases are TGCAGTGCTAGAGATCAGGTAGCGGGGACCTACGAGCAGTACTTC.

This clonotype was seen only a few times. The rearrangement uses TRBV6-2 or TRBV6-3 and TRBJ2-3; D remains unclear. V lost 6 bases to trimming and J lost 0 bases, with 16 bases between them. Germline loops: CDR1 MNHEY, CDR2 SVGEGT. The CDR3 totals 16 residues. CDR3 bases: TGTGCCAGCAGGTCCTGGAGATTACTTAGCACAGATACGCAGTATTTT. Its protein is CASRSWRLLSTDTQYF.

A remark on this clonotype: The conserved phenylalanine or tryptophan is not found at the CDR3 terminus, so this likely reflects a read error. The chain is built from TRBV20-1 and TRBJ2-1, with 8 bases aligning to TRBD2. This CDR3 comprises 13 residues. Germline CDR1 is DFQATT and CDR2 is SNEGSKA (reference sequence). The J segment lost 5 bases and the V segment lost 8 bases, leaving 8 bases of the junction unmatched. DNA for the CDR3: TGCAGTACATCCAAAGCGGGAGACAATGAGCAGTTCCTC. This encodes CSTSKAGDNEQFL.

This clonotype was seen repeatedly, ten times or more. The chain uses TRBV7-2 and TRBJ1-1; D might be TRBD1 (5 bases). Trimming left V 1 base short and J 0 bases short, with 9 bases between. Germline V lookup: CDR1 SGHTA, CDR2 FQGNSA. This CDR3 contains 15 residues. In DNA form, the CDR3 reads TGTGCCAGCAGCTTAGTGGCAGGGATGAACACTGAAGCTTTCTTT. Translated, it gives CASSLVAGMNTEAFF.

This clonotype was observed a few times. The chain combines TRBV29-1 with TRBJ2-7, with D uncertain. Between the trimmed V and J ends, which lost 4 bases and 0 bases, there was a span of 4 bases. Per germline, CDR1 SQVTM and CDR2 ANQGSEA. The CDR3 totals 11 residues. The CDR3 loop is CSVGVSYEQYF. The CDR3 DNA follows: TGCAGCGTTGGGGTCTCCTACGAGCAGTACTTC.

This clonotype was seen a few times. This chain uses TRBV4-1 with TRBJ1-2; 10 bases match TRBD1. The CDR3 covers 18 residues. The germline V gene has CDR1 MGHRA and CDR2 YSYEKL. V shed 2 bases, J shed 4 bases, and the junction held 13 bases outside the gene matches. CDR3 in DNA: TGCGCCAGCAGCCAACACGGACAGGGGGATCGTCGGAGCTATGGCTACACCTTC. This translates into CASSQHGQGDRRSYGYTF.

At least ten counts were recorded for this clonotype. The CDR3 protein is CASRVGGGSRNQPQHF. The CDR3 bases are TGTGCCAGCAGGGTGGGAGGGGGCTCGCGCAATCAGCCCCAGCATTTT. The chain couples TRBV12-3 or TRBV12-4 to TRBJ1-5; 7 bases are shared with TRBD1. V lost 6 bases and J lost 2; bases outside the gene matches: 10. This CDR3 comprises 16 residues.

CDR3 coding DNA: TGTGCCACCACCGGGACACCTTCTAACTATGGCTACACCTTC. Translation: CATTGTPSNYGYTF. The chain recombines TRBV28 with TRBJ1-2; D might be TRBD1 (6 bases). CDR3 length equals 14 residues. The V gene's germline CDR1 is MDHEN and CDR2 SYDVKM. The V gene lost 10 bases and the J gene lost 0 bases, with 15 bases spanning the gap.

This clonotype showed up just a few times. At one of its ends the junction is not consistent with the germline gene, which may arise from a read error. The rearrangement links TRBV7-7 to TRBJ2-2; D is undetermined. Per the germline V gene, CDR1 is SSHAT and CDR2 is FNYEAQ (reference sequence). This CDR3 has 13 residues. The CDR3 protein is CASSKQLTGELFF. The CDR3 coding sequence is TGTGCTAGCAGTAAACAGCTTACCGGGGAGCTGTTTTTT.

This clonotype was observed many times. The chain uses TRBV4-3 and TRBJ2-7; the D gene is possibly TRBD2 (5 bases). The V and J ends lost 0 bases and 0 bases respectively, with 9 bases between them. The CDR3 has 15 amino acids. Germline V gene lookup returns CDR1 LGHNA and CDR2 YSLEER. The CDR3 sequence is CASSQDRGSSYEQYF. CDR3 nucleotides: TGCGCCAGCAGCCAAGATCGAGGGAGCTCCTACGAGCAGTACTTC.

V usage is TRBV20-1 and J usage is TRBJ2-5; 8 positions match TRBD2. The ends lost 2 bases at V and 0 bases at J; junction bases unmatched: 2. This CDR3 spans 14 amino acids. Per germline, CDR1 DFQATT and CDR2 SNEGSKA (reference sequence). CDR3 sequence (DNA): TGCAGTGCTAGACGGCGGGGGGACCAAGAGACCCAGTACTTC. Encoded protein: CSARRRGDQETQYF.

The chain combines TRBV7-2 with TRBJ2-5; no definite D call. This CDR3 is 12 amino acids long. Germline loops: CDR1 SGHTA, CDR2 FQGNSA. Trimming took 5 bases from V and 5 from J, leaving 9 bases between them. In DNA, the CDR3 is TGTGCCAGCAGCAAGAATTATGAGACCCAGTACTTC. Translating gives CASSKNYETQYF.

CDR3 region: CASSSLGGSGDTQYF. CDR3 coding DNA: TGTGCCAGCAGTTCCCTGGGCGGGAGTGGTGATACGCAGTATTTT. The chain links TRBV28 to TRBJ2-3; 7 positions agree with TRBD2. The CDR3 length is 15 residues. Unmatched junction bases numbered 10, after V lost 4 bases and J lost 6 bases. Germline assignment: CDR1 MDHEN and CDR2 SYDVKM.

There are a few counts of this clonotype. A clone one base away is much larger, so this may be a read error. The gene calls are TRBV12-3 or TRBV12-4 and TRBJ1-1; the D is unclear. Trimming shortened V by 3 bases and J by 1 base, and 6 bases separated the two germline ends. This CDR3 is 13 amino acids long. CDR3 DNA sequence: TGTGCCAGCAGTTTCGGGAAGAACACTGAAGCTTTCTTT. Encoded protein: CASSFGKNTEAFF.

This clonotype has at least ten counts. This chain joins TRBV6-1 and TRBJ2-7; TRBD1 matches 9 bases. Per the germline V gene, CDR1 is MNHNS and CDR2 is SASEGT. The ends lost 6 bases at V and 2 bases at J; junction bases unmatched: 8. This CDR3 is built from 15 residues. The CDR3 DNA reads as TGTGCCAGCAGCAAAACCCGGACAGGGGCCTACGAGCAGTACTTC. It is translated as CASSKTRTGAYEQYF.

This clonotype has a handful of counts. J is TRBJ2-3 and V is TRBV12-3 or TRBV12-4, with TRBD2 as a possible D gene (6 bases). V lost 5 bases to trimming and J lost 0 bases, with 15 bases between them. The CDR3 is 16 residues long. The CDR3 DNA is TGTGCCAGCAGTGCTTTGTCCGGGACTAGCACAGATACGCAGTATTTT. Its protein is CASSALSGTSTDTQYF.

In this sample, this clonotype turned up a few times. J is TRBJ1-3 and V is TRBV20-1; TRBD1 matches at 9 bases. The germline gives CDR1 DFQATT, CDR2 SNEGSKA (reference sequence). V lost 1 base, J lost 4 bases, and 2 bases stayed unmatched. The CDR3 length is 14 residues. The DNA of the CDR3 is TGCAGTGCTAGAGGACAGGGGGTAGGAAACACCATATATTTT. This encodes CSARGQGVGNTIYF.

This chain links TRBV19 with TRBJ2-5, with 12 positions matching TRBD1. The CDR3 is 16 amino acids. V lost 5 bases, J lost 5 bases, and 9 bases stayed unmatched. CDR1 is LNHDA and CDR2 is SQIVND in the germline V gene (reference sequence). The CDR3 DNA follows: TGTGCCAGTAGTCCGGGACAGGGGGCCCGTTGGGAGACCCAGTACTTC. Amino acid sequence: CASSPGQGARWETQYF.

The V and J genes are TRBV4-1 and TRBJ2-5; TRBD2 aligns across 9 bases. The CDR3 sequence is 16 residues long. V was pared by 1 base and J by 1 base, with 4 bases of the junction left unmatched. Germline CDR1 MGHRA, CDR2 YSYEKL. The CDR3 nucleotides are TGCGCCAGCAGCCAAGGGATAGCGGGGGCCCAAGAGACCCAGTACTTC. Its translation: CASSQGIAGAQETQYF.

This clonotype came up a few times. This sequence joins TRBV7-2 and TRBJ2-5; maybe TRBD1 (6 bases). Germline V gene sequence: CDR1 SGHTA, CDR2 FQGNSA. CDR3 length: 15 residues. V lost 1 base to trimming and J lost 5 bases, with 14 bases between them. In DNA form, the CDR3 reads TGTGCCAGCAGCTTAGGCCCACAGGGCTGGGAGACCCAGTACTTC. Its protein product is CASSLGPQGWETQYF.

This clonotype was found a few times. The chain couples TRBV10-3 to TRBJ2-1; 14 nucleotides align to TRBD2. V lost 4 bases and J lost 1; bases outside the gene matches: 9. The CDR3 length is 19 residues. Germline CDR1 and CDR2: ENHRY and SYGVKD. The CDR3 loop is CAISAPGTSGRNSYNEQFF. The CDR3 DNA reads TGTGCCATCAGTGCCCCCGGGACTAGCGGGAGAAATTCCTACAATGAGCAGTTCTTC.

This clonotype was detected many times. V gene TRBV5-1 combines with J gene TRBJ2-7, with a possible D match to TRBD1 (6 bases). CDR1 and CDR2 from the germline V gene are SGHRS and YFSETQ. The CDR3 contains 15 residues. The V and J ends lost 0 bases and 0 bases respectively, with 10 bases between them. The chain's CDR3 is CASSLVPGASYEQYF. CDR3 coding DNA: TGCGCCAGCAGCTTGGTGCCAGGGGCCTCCTACGAGCAGTACTTC. The variable domain in full, completed from reference TRBV5-1 and TRBJ2-7, reads KAGVTQTPRYLIKTRGQQVTLSCSPISGHRSVSWYQQTPGQGLQFLFEYFSETQRNKGNFPGRFSGRQFSNSRSEMNVSTLELGDSALYLCASSLVPGASYEQYFGPGTRLTVT.

This clonotype has a handful of counts. V usage is TRBV4-1 and J usage is TRBJ2-2, with 11 bases that match TRBD1. This CDR3 is built from 18 residues. Germline V gene sequence: CDR1 MGHRA, CDR2 YSYEKL. Losses at the gene ends were 0 bases for V and 5 bases for J; bases not matched to a gene: 8. This CDR3 is CASSQDWQGQGGTGELFF. For the CDR3, the DNA is TGCGCCAGCAGCCAAGACTGGCAGGGACAGGGGGGAACCGGGGAGCTGTTTTTT.

V usage is TRBV20-1 and J usage is TRBJ2-4, with 9 bases identical to TRBD1. The germline gives CDR1 DFQATT, CDR2 SNEGSKA (reference sequence). V was clipped by 6 bases and J by 4 bases; unmatched bases: 7. The CDR3 extends over 14 amino acids. CDR3 DNA sequence: TGCAGTGCCTTTGGAGGGACAGGGAAAAACATTCAGTACTTC. It translates to CSAFGGTGKNIQYF.